The rows below give T cell receptor beta chains drawn from one sample of a study of cytomegalovirus exposure and HLA in healthy donors. Profiled with immunoSEQ multiplex PCR; TCRdb holds only in-frame clones, not every one. The table includes 220,000 or so clones, just over 90% detected once. Sequencing was performed on PBMCs. Receptors were obtained from a woman in her late teens or twenties in good health and CMV-seronegative. Both conserved end residues are part of each CDR3. A D gene is named only where the DNA matches it firmly. Clone size appears in some rows only: once, few, many, or a class for an expanded clone.

D gene	clone size	V gene	J gene	CDR3 protein	CDR3 DNA
NA	NA	TRBV30	TRBJ1-2	CAWSVRSGGGYGYTF	TGTGCCTGGAGTGTACGGTCGGGAGGGGGGTATGGCTACACCTTC
NA	NA	TRBV6-5	TRBJ1-6	CASSYSGVWNSPLHF	TGTGCCAGCAGTTATTCAGGGGTGTGGAATTCACCCCTCCACTTT
TRBD2	NA	TRBV6-1	TRBJ2-1	CASSANPLAEQFF	TGTGCCAGCAGTGCAAACCCACTAGCGGAGCAGTTCTTC
NA	NA	TRBV10-3	TRBJ1-5	CAISESVAGSNQPQHF	TGTGCCATCAGTGAGTCGGTGGCAGGGAGCAATCAGCCCCAGCATTTT
TRBD1	NA	TRBV23-1	TRBJ1-3	CASSLRGHAGNTIYF	TGCGCCAGCAGTCTCAGGGGGCATGCTGGAAACACCATATATTTT
NA	NA	TRBV20-1	TRBJ1-1	CRATRNTEAFF	TGCAGGGCTACCAGGAACACTGAAGCTTTCTTT
TRBD2	once	TRBV19	TRBJ2-1	CASSICRAGGQCYNEQFF	TGTGCCAGTAGTATCTGTAGGGCGGGAGGGCAATGTTACAATGAGCAGTTCTTC
TRBD1	NA	TRBV6-5	TRBJ1-2	CASRRTGNNYGYTF	TGTGCCAGCAGGCGGACAGGGAACAATTATGGCTACACCTTC
TRBD1	NA	TRBV11-2	TRBJ2-7	CASSPGQGFFYEQYF	TGTGCCAGCAGCCCCGGACAGGGTTTTTTCTACGAGCAGTACTTC
NA	few	TRBV27	TRBJ2-1	CASSWGPRNEQFF	TGTGCCAGCAGCTGGGGGCCCCGCAATGAGCAGTTCTTC
TRBD2	NA	TRBV6-5	TRBJ2-1	CASSYGGGSFGNEQFF	TGTGCCAGCAGTTATGGTGGCGGGAGCTTTGGCAATGAGCAGTTCTTC
NA	NA	TRBV19	TRBJ1-5	CASSIGGRSNQPQHF	TGTGCCAGTAGTATCGGGGGGAGGAGCAATCAGCCCCAGCATTTT
TRBD1	NA	TRBV19	TRBJ1-1	CASRRQGGRNTEAFF	TGTGCCAGTAGGAGACAGGGTGGGAGGAACACTGAAGCTTTCTTT
TRBD1	once	TRBV9	TRBJ2-6	CASSVGDRLWGANVLTF	TGTGCCAGCAGCGTAGGGGACAGGTTGTGGGGGGCCAACGTCCTGACTTTC
TRBD1	NA	TRBV6-5	TRBJ1-2	CASRTGTAYGYTF	TGTGCCAGCAGAACCGGGACAGCCTATGGCTACACCTTC
TRBD2	NA	TRBV29-1	TRBJ2-1	CSVEALAGGGGSYNEQFF	TGCAGCGTTGAAGCTCTAGCGGGAGGGGGGGGCTCCTACAATGAGCAGTTCTTC
TRBD1	NA	TRBV10-2	TRBJ1-2	CASRGQGQSNYGYTF	TGCGCCAGCAGAGGACAGGGGCAAAGTAACTATGGCTACACCTTC
TRBD1	NA	TRBV5-8	TRBJ1-6	CASSLTGDYSPLHF	TGTGCCAGCAGCCTCACAGGGGACTATTCACCCCTCCACTTT
NA	NA	TRBV7-9	TRBJ2-5	CASSFPQKTSETQYF	TGTGCCAGCAGCTTCCCCCAGAAAACCTCGGAGACCCAGTACTTC
TRBD2	NA	TRBV6-5	TRBJ2-7	CASSYGGRSDEQYF	TGTGCCAGCAGTTATGGCGGGAGATCCGACGAGCAGTACTTC
TRBD1	NA	TRBV29-1	TRBJ1-1	CSALGPGQANTEAFF	TGCAGCGCTCTTGGACCCGGACAGGCTAACACTGAAGCTTTCTTT
NA	NA	TRBV6-5	TRBJ2-5	CASRGREETQYF	TGTGCCAGCCGGGGTAGGGAAGAGACCCAGTACTTC
TRBD2	NA	TRBV5-4	TRBJ2-1	CASSSLAGGPGNEQFF	TGTGCCAGCAGCTCCTTAGCGGGAGGGCCTGGCAATGAGCAGTTCTTC
TRBD1	NA	TRBV6-5	TRBJ1-4	CASSGQGEKLFF	TGTGCCAGCAGCGGACAGGGTGAAAAACTGTTTTTT
NA	NA	TRBV14	TRBJ2-7	CASSQDNREGWQYF	TGTGCCAGCAGCCAAGATAACAGGGAAGGGTGGCAGTACTTC
TRBD1	few	TRBV27	TRBJ2-7	CATGTGSHEQYF	TGTGCCACCGGGACAGGGTCTCACGAGCAGTACTTC
NA	few	TRBV19	TRBJ2-6	CASSIDHGANVLTF	TGTGCCAGTAGTATAGACCATGGGGCCAACGTCCTGACTTTC
TRBD1	NA	TRBV15	TRBJ1-1	CATSRDRGPNQAFF	TGTGCCACCAGCAGAGACAGGGGGCCGAATCAAGCTTTCTTT
TRBD1	NA	TRBV29-1	TRBJ2-5	CSVVRDRGQETQYF	TGCAGCGTTGTCCGGGACAGGGGTCAAGAGACCCAGTACTTC
TRBD2	NA	TRBV19	TRBJ2-7	CASSSGRAYEQYF	TGTGCCAGTAGTAGCGGGAGAGCCTACGAGCAGTACTTC
NA	NA	TRBV28	TRBJ2-7	CASSFGNSYEQYF	TGTGCCAGCAGTTTCGGGAACTCCTACGAGCAGTACTTC
TRBD1	NA	TRBV6-5	TRBJ2-7	CASSPTTGVSEQYF	TGTGCCAGCAGTCCGACGACAGGGGTGAGCGAGCAGTACTTC
TRBD1	NA	TRBV19	TRBJ1-1	CASSTGQGTMNTEAFF	TGTGCCAGTAGTACAGGACAGGGGACAATGAACACTGAAGCTTTCTTT
TRBD1	NA	TRBV29-1	TRBJ1-2	CSVEGTGSPF	TGCAGCGTTGAGGGGACAGGATCCCCCTTC
TRBD1	NA	TRBV23-1	TRBJ1-3	CASSQSLGQGDSGNTIYF	TGCGCCAGCAGTCAATCGCTGGGACAGGGCGACTCTGGAAACACCATATATTTT
NA	NA	TRBV5-4	TRBJ2-7	CASSLTPRGEQYF	TGTGCCAGCAGCTTGACGCCCAGGGGCGAGCAGTACTTC
TRBD1	NA	TRBV11-1	TRBJ2-7	CASSPPGQVEQYF	TGTGCCAGCAGCCCCCCGGGACAGGTAGAGCAGTACTTC
NA	NA	TRBV14	TRBJ1-2	CASSRYWGTNYGYTF	TGTGCCAGCAGCAGATACTGGGGCACTAACTATGGCTACACCTTC
NA	NA	TRBV15	TRBJ1-4	CATRSSYEKLFF	TGTGCCACCAGGTCTTCCTATGAAAAACTGTTTTTT